Below are 8 T cell receptor beta chains sequenced from a single sample in a study of long-term antiretroviral therapy in people with HIV (dated by TCRdb to the early 2020s). The immunoSEQ hsTCRB v3.0 assay was used at survey level resolution to sequence the TRB variable region. The table was pulled from immuneACCESS by TCRdb, which kept in-frame rearrangements only. Such tables lose some clones; where checked, under half of the loss comes from unresolved V genes, and the rest has no known cause. For this sample there are roughly 21,000 clones; around 81% appear just once. About 12% of the sample is in the top ten clones. The sequenced sample was unsorted PBMCs, obtained 0.1 years before starting antiretroviral therapy. These receptors all stem from a man aged 35 to 55 with HIV.

The J gene is TRBJ2-3, the V gene TRBV7-2; 8 bases are a match to TRBD2. The CDR3 extends over 16 amino acids. J lost 4 bases, V lost 1 base, and 7 bases had no gene match. Germline V CDR1 and CDR2: SGHTA, FQGNSA. Here the CDR3 reads CASSLDGTRTSDTQYF. The CDR3 DNA is TGTGCCAGCAGCTTAGACGGGACTAGGACGTCAGATACGCAGTATTTT.

The chain combines TRBV7-2 with TRBJ2-3; 8 nucleotides agree with TRBD1. The germline gives CDR1 SGHTA, CDR2 FQGNSA. The CDR3 is made up of 15 amino acids. Trimming at V came to 5 bases and at J to 5 bases, leaving 9 bases not matched to a gene. CDR3 bases: TGTGCCAGCAGCCCCCAAGGACAGGGTGGAGATACGCAGTATTTT. It is translated as CASSPQGQGGDTQYF.

The CDR3 is CASSLSGAGETQYF. CDR3 bases: TGTGCCAGCAGCTTATCGGGGGCGGGGGAGACCCAGTACTTC. The chain joins TRBV5-6 to TRBJ2-5; possibly TRBD1 or TRBD2 for D (6 bases each). Trimming shortened V by 2 bases and J by 5 bases, and 13 bases separated the two germline ends. This CDR3 has 14 residues. CDR1 is SGHDT, CDR2 YYEEEE, per germline.

This sequence joins TRBV19 and TRBJ2-4; 7 nucleotides line up with TRBD1. The CDR3 loop spans 17 amino acids. Germline CDR1 is LNHDA and CDR2 is SQIVND (reference sequence). Losses at the gene ends were 3 bases for V and 0 bases for J; bases not matched to a gene: 8. The CDR3 nucleotides are TGTGCCAGTAGTATCGGGACAGAGGTTATAGCCAAAAACATTCAGTACTTC. It translates to CASSIGTEVIAKNIQYF.

This rearrangement joins TRBV2 to TRBJ1-5; TRBD1 might be the D (5 bases). Germline values: CDR1 SNHLY, CDR2 FYNNEI. Trimming removed 4 bases from V and 2 bases from J, with 9 bases in between. This CDR3 region has 14 residues. The CDR3 bases are TGTGCCAGCAGTGTAGGGACCGGCAATCAGCCCCAGCATTTT. It encodes CASSVGTGNQPQHF.

This clone was observed once. Germline and junction disagree at one end, which may indicate a read error. The chain carries TRBV28 and TRBJ2-5, with D tentatively TRBD1 or TRBD2 (5 bases each). CDR1 is MDHEN and CDR2 is SYDVKM in the germline V gene. The CDR3 totals 15 residues. The CDR3 bases are TGTGCCAGCACTTTAGATCCGGGACCCCAAGAGACCCAGTACTTC. This translates into CASTLDPGPQETQYF.

The gene calls are TRBV7-9 and TRBJ2-5; no reliable D call. The ends were cut back, 5 bases at V and 5 bases at J, with 9 bases in the middle. This CDR3 comprises 12 residues. Germline V gene lookup returns CDR1 SEHNR and CDR2 FQNEAQ (reference sequence). The CDR3 nucleotides are TGTGCCAGCAGCAGGGTCCTGGAGACCCAGTACTTC. This sequence encodes CASSRVLETQYF.

The chain uses TRBV30 and TRBJ2-1; D unclear. V dropped 5 bases and J dropped 3 bases, with 8 bases sitting between them. The CDR3 contains 12 residues. CDR1 and CDR2 from the germline V gene are GTSNPN and SVGIG (reference sequence). The CDR3 spells CAWGAGYNEQFF. CDR3 nucleotides: TGTGCCTGGGGAGCTGGCTACAATGAGCAGTTCTTC.